These T cell receptor beta chains were read from a single sample in a study of CD8+ T cells in alopecia areata. Libraries were prepared by immunoSEQ multiplex PCR; TCRdb keeps only in-frame clonotypes and omits some of them. The sample has fewer than 200,000 clones; less than 70% are singletons. Sequenced material: CD4+ T cells sorted from blood, taken at week 24, from a patient treated with tofacitinib. These receptors were collected from a human donor with alopecia areata. The CDR3 runs from the conserved cysteine through the conserved F or W. Each record gives: CDR3 DNA, CDR3 protein, V gene, J gene, clone size, D gene. A D gene is named only where the DNA matches it firmly. Rows give clone size only sometimes, using once, few, many, or a class for an expanded clone.

cdr3_nt: TGTGCCAGCAGGAAGTCAGCCGGGACGCCTGGGGCCAACGTCCTGACTTTC; cdr3_aa: CASRKSAGTPGANVLTF; v_call: TRBV5-6; j_call: TRBJ2-6; clone_size: NA; d_call: NA
cdr3_nt: TGCAGCGTTGAAGTTCGGACAGGGGGCAATCAGCCCCAGCATTTT; cdr3_aa: CSVEVRTGGNQPQHF; v_call: TRBV29-1; j_call: TRBJ1-5; clone_size: few; d_call: TRBD1
cdr3_nt: TGTGCCAGCAGCTTAGCCGGGGACAACTCCTACGAGCAGTACTTC; cdr3_aa: CASSLAGDNSYEQYF; v_call: TRBV7-8; j_call: TRBJ2-7; clone_size: NA; d_call: NA
cdr3_nt: TGTGCCAGCAGCCCACGGGGAGGGAACACTGAAGCTTTCTTT; cdr3_aa: CASSPRGGNTEAFF; v_call: TRBV6-5; j_call: TRBJ1-1; clone_size: NA; d_call: NA
cdr3_nt: TGTGCCAGCAGGCGGGGGTCGGCAAATGAGCAGTTCTTC; cdr3_aa: CASRRGSANEQFF; v_call: TRBV6-5; j_call: TRBJ2-1; clone_size: NA; d_call: TRBD2
cdr3_nt: TGCAGCGGTCTGACTACCTACAATGAGCAGTTCTTC; cdr3_aa: CSGLTTYNEQFF; v_call: TRBV29-1; j_call: TRBJ2-1; clone_size: NA; d_call: NA
cdr3_nt: TGTGCCAGCAGCATCCTACCGGACGGCCAAGAGACCCAGTACTTC; cdr3_aa: CASSILPDGQETQYF; v_call: TRBV9; j_call: TRBJ2-5; clone_size: NA; d_call: NA
cdr3_nt: TGTGCCTGGGGACCAACAGGGGGCTACACCTTC; cdr3_aa: CAWGPTGGYTF; v_call: TRBV30; j_call: TRBJ1-2; clone_size: NA; d_call: NA
cdr3_nt: TGTGCCAGCAGCTTACTGAGGGAGACCCAGTACTTC; cdr3_aa: CASSLLRETQYF; v_call: TRBV5-5; j_call: TRBJ2-5; clone_size: NA; d_call: NA
cdr3_nt: TGTGCCAGCAGTTCGACGGATCAAGAGACCCAGTACTTC; cdr3_aa: CASSSTDQETQYF; v_call: TRBV27; j_call: TRBJ2-5; clone_size: NA; d_call: NA
cdr3_nt: TGTGCCTGGACCACCTACGGAGGGAGTTACGAGCAGTACTTC; cdr3_aa: CAWTTYGGSYEQYF; v_call: TRBV30; j_call: TRBJ2-7; clone_size: NA; d_call: NA
cdr3_nt: TGTGCCAGCAGCTGGGGGACAGCGATGGAGACCCAGTACTTC; cdr3_aa: CASSWGTAMETQYF; v_call: TRBV7-9; j_call: TRBJ2-5; clone_size: NA; d_call: TRBD1
cdr3_nt: TGTGCCAGCAGCCAGGGAGGGGGGTATGGCTACACCTTC; cdr3_aa: CASSQGGGYGYTF; v_call: TRBV7-2; j_call: TRBJ1-2; clone_size: NA; d_call: NA
cdr3_nt: TGTGCCAGCAGCGTAGACTCATGGGGCTCCGAGCAGTACTTC; cdr3_aa: CASSVDSWGSEQYF; v_call: TRBV9; j_call: TRBJ2-7; clone_size: NA; d_call: NA
cdr3_nt: TGCAGCGCCGGGACATCGCCCAAAAACATTCAGTACTTC; cdr3_aa: CSAGTSPKNIQYF; v_call: TRBV29-1; j_call: TRBJ2-4; clone_size: few; d_call: NA
cdr3_nt: TGTGCCAGCAGCCAAGGACTACCCACCACAGATACGCAGTATTTT; cdr3_aa: CASSQGLPTTDTQYF; v_call: TRBV4-2; j_call: TRBJ2-3; clone_size: NA; d_call: NA
cdr3_nt: TGTGCCAGCAGCTTAATGGCTGTGGGTCCGGAGCTGTTTTTT; cdr3_aa: CASSLMAVGPELFF; v_call: TRBV7-3; j_call: TRBJ2-2; clone_size: NA; d_call: NA
cdr3_nt: TGCGCCAGCAGCCCGGACTACCAGGGGCAGTACTTC; cdr3_aa: CASSPDYQGQYF; v_call: TRBV5-1; j_call: TRBJ2-5; clone_size: NA; d_call: NA
cdr3_nt: TGTGCCAGCAGCTTTCCAGGGGCCCTCCAAGAGACCCAGTACTTC; cdr3_aa: CASSFPGALQETQYF; v_call: TRBV7-2; j_call: TRBJ2-5; clone_size: medium-sized; d_call: NA
cdr3_nt: TGCGCCAGCAGCTTGGGGAGTGCAAGCGAAAAACTGTTTTTT; cdr3_aa: CASSLGSASEKLFF; v_call: TRBV5-1; j_call: TRBJ1-4; clone_size: NA; d_call: NA
cdr3_nt: TGCAGCGTTCCGGGAGCAGGCGGACCCTACGAGCAGTACTTC; cdr3_aa: CSVPGAGGPYEQYF; v_call: TRBV29-1; j_call: TRBJ2-7; clone_size: few; d_call: NA
cdr3_nt: TGCAGCGTCGGACAGGGGAACCAGCCCCAGCATTTT; cdr3_aa: CSVGQGNQPQHF; v_call: TRBV29-1; j_call: TRBJ1-5; clone_size: NA; d_call: TRBD1
cdr3_nt: TGTGCCAGCAGTGGTCCCCGGGGGGAGCAGTACTTC; cdr3_aa: CASSGPRGEQYF; v_call: TRBV25-1; j_call: TRBJ2-7; clone_size: NA; d_call: NA
cdr3_nt: TGTGCCAGCAGAACCGACAGGGAGCCCCAGGATTCACCCCTCCACTTT; cdr3_aa: CASRTDREPQDSPLHF; v_call: TRBV27; j_call: TRBJ1-6; clone_size: NA; d_call: TRBD1
cdr3_nt: TGTGCCATTGGGAAGATGGGTGAGCAGTACTTC; cdr3_aa: CAIGKMGEQYF; v_call: TRBV10-3; j_call: TRBJ2-7; clone_size: NA; d_call: NA
cdr3_nt: TGCAGCGTTGGGTTCTCGGGGCCGAGTCGCTACGAGCAGTACTTC; cdr3_aa: CSVGFSGPSRYEQYF; v_call: TRBV29-1; j_call: TRBJ2-7; clone_size: once; d_call: NA
cdr3_nt: TGCGCCAGCAGCCAAGAAGGTCCGGGTGCGATTACGCAGTATTTT; cdr3_aa: CASSQEGPGAITQYF; v_call: TRBV4-1; j_call: TRBJ2-3; clone_size: once; d_call: NA
cdr3_nt: TGTGCCAGCAGCGACGGACCGGTCAAGGGCGGGGAGCTGTTTTTT; cdr3_aa: CASSDGPVKGGELFF; v_call: TRBV5-6; j_call: TRBJ2-2; clone_size: NA; d_call: NA
cdr3_nt: TGTGCCAGCAGCGCCACTCGGGGGACCGGGACAGTTGGCTCACCCCTCCACTTT; cdr3_aa: CASSATRGTGTVGSPLHF; v_call: TRBV9; j_call: TRBJ1-6; clone_size: NA; d_call: TRBD1
cdr3_nt: TGCGCCAGCAGCTCAGGGAGCTCTGGGGCCAACGTCCTGACTTTC; cdr3_aa: CASSSGSSGANVLTF; v_call: TRBV5-1; j_call: TRBJ2-6; clone_size: few; d_call: NA
cdr3_nt: TGTGCCAGCAGCTTATGGGGTTACTATGGCTACACCTTC; cdr3_aa: CASSLWGYYGYTF; v_call: TRBV7-9; j_call: TRBJ1-2; clone_size: NA; d_call: NA
cdr3_nt: TGTGCCGGGCTAGCGGGGGGTTCCGGGACCCAGTACTTC; cdr3_aa: CAGLAGGSGTQYF; v_call: TRBV30; j_call: TRBJ2-5; clone_size: NA; d_call: TRBD2
cdr3_nt: TGTGCCAGCAGCTTTACAGAGAATCAGCCCCAGCATTTT; cdr3_aa: CASSFTENQPQHF; v_call: TRBV7-9; j_call: TRBJ1-5; clone_size: few; d_call: NA
cdr3_nt: TGTGCCAGCAGTGAAGGGGGGTCCCCCCAAGAGACCCAGTACTTC; cdr3_aa: CASSEGGSPQETQYF; v_call: TRBV6-1; j_call: TRBJ2-5; clone_size: once; d_call: NA
cdr3_nt: TGTGCCTTGGGACAGGGTGTGAAACTGTTTTTT; cdr3_aa: CALGQGVKLFF; v_call: TRBV30; j_call: TRBJ1-4; clone_size: NA; d_call: TRBD1
cdr3_nt: TGTGCCAGCAGCTTGAGGTCAGGAGAGACCCAGTACTTC; cdr3_aa: CASSLRSGETQYF; v_call: TRBV5-6; j_call: TRBJ2-5; clone_size: NA; d_call: NA
cdr3_nt: TGCGCCAGCAGCCAAGAGAAGACAGGGACGAGCAATCAGCCCCAGCATTTT; cdr3_aa: CASSQEKTGTSNQPQHF; v_call: TRBV4-1; j_call: TRBJ1-5; clone_size: NA; d_call: TRBD1
cdr3_nt: TGCGCCAGCAGTGGGACAAACTACGAGCAGTACTTC; cdr3_aa: CASSGTNYEQYF; v_call: TRBV5-1; j_call: TRBJ2-7; clone_size: NA; d_call: NA